The T cell receptor beta chain described here comes from a study of control samples from healthy donors and cancer patients. Only in-frame clones appear in the TCRdb table, and some are missing; sequencing was by immunoSEQ multiplex PCR. In the table there are 100,000 to 150,000 clones, about nine tenths of which are singletons. V was trimmed by 3 bases and J by 7 bases, leaving 6 bases between them. The CDR3 spans 11 residues. This clone was observed a few times. The chain couples TRBV12-3 or TRBV12-4 to TRBJ1-2; D is perhaps TRBD1 (5 bases). Sequencing was carried out using blood. The TCR was taken from a man in his forties or fifties in good health. The CDR3 DNA reads as TGTGCCAGCAGTTTTGGGGGTGGCTACACCTTC. As protein: CASSFGGGYTF.